The 28 T cell receptor beta chains reported below all come from one sample, sequenced in a study of prognosis after radiotherapy for stage I lung cancer. TCR beta CDR3 was amplified from genomic DNA by two-round multiplex PCR. First-round PCR employed TRBV- and TRBJ-specific primers for each gene. Each CDR3 protein gets one entry after TCRdb re-called the multiplex PCR reads with MiXCR. The repertoire has 30,000 to 40,000 distinct CDR3 sequences, around a quarter of them found once; the top ten carry around a quarter. The sequencing used PBMCs, collected before or after stereotactic body radiation therapy (not recorded which). These receptors all stem from a donor aged 50 or older with non-small cell lung cancer.

This clonotype was seen repeatedly, ten times or more. This chain joins TRBV19 and TRBJ2-7, with D maybe TRBD1 (5 bases). Germline values: CDR1 LNHDA, CDR2 SQIVND (reference sequence). V lost 10 bases and J 2 bases, leaving 12 bases between the germline ends. The CDR3 has 12 residues. Written as DNA, the CDR3 is TGTGCCACCATGGCAGGGACCTACGAGCAGTACTTC. Its translation: CATMAGTYEQYF. Filled out from reference TRBV19 and TRBJ2-7, the complete variable domain reads DGGITQSPKYLFRKEGQNVTLSCEQNLNHDAMYWYRQDPGQGLRLIYYSQIVNDFQKGDIAEGYSVSREKKESFPLTVTSAQKNPTAFYLCATMAGTYEQYFGPGTRLTVT.

In this sample, this clonotype turned up many times. The rearrangement joins TRBV30 to TRBJ2-7, with 10 bases that match TRBD2. The ends lost 4 bases at V and 4 bases at J; junction bases unmatched: 10. The CDR3 has 15 residues. Germline values: CDR1 GTSNPN, CDR2 SVGIG (reference sequence). In nucleotides, the CDR3 is TGTGCCTGGAATAGAGAGACTAGCGGGTCGTACGAGCAGTACTTC. It specifies CAWNRETSGSYEQYF.

Comments on this clonotype: The likely explanation is a read error, given a far larger clone one base away. The chain is built from TRBV6-9 and TRBJ1-2; no clear D gene. The CDR3 runs 14 residues. V lost 7 bases, J lost 7 bases, and 19 bases lay in between. Germline CDR1 is MNHGY and CDR2 is SVAAGI. The CDR3 DNA reads TGTGCCAGCACAGATAGGGTCGTCCGCGTTGGCTACACCTTC. Its translation is CASTDRVVRVGYTF.

As for this clonotype: The limits of the CDR3 on the DNA are not certain, so only TCRdb's listed CDR3 is given. This chain's CDR3 is CASSFYICSAAWSGTGGYGYTF. V and J are TRBV2 and TRBJ1-2; the DNA was not used to check the table's D call, TRBD1. From its first to its last residue, the CDR3 has 22 amino acids. CDR1 SNHLY and CDR2 FYNNEI come from the germline V gene.

This clonotype came up many times. The rearrangement uses TRBV19 and TRBJ2-1; 10 bases match TRBD1. The germline V gene encodes CDR1 LNHDA and CDR2 SQIVND (reference sequence). This CDR3 is built from 15 residues. With 6 bases clipped from V and 7 bases from J, the junction kept 9 bases outside the gene matches. The DNA for the CDR3 is TGTGCCAGTAGATCAGGGACAGGGGATGTGAATGAGCAGTTCTTC. The encoded protein is CASRSGTGDVNEQFF.

In this sample, this clonotype turned up many times. The chain has TRBV7-6 and TRBJ1-6; 7 bases map to TRBD1. Per the germline V gene, CDR1 is SGHVS and CDR2 is FNYEAQ. The CDR3 is made up of 17 amino acids. V lost 4 bases and J lost 8; bases outside the gene matches: 14. The chain's CDR3 is CASSSATQGVGDSPLHF. The CDR3 DNA is TGTGCCAGCAGCTCCGCAACTCAGGGGGTTGGGGATTCACCCCTCCACTTT.

This clonotype was observed many times. The DNA of the CDR3 is TGTGCCAGCAGCGTAGCTCTACGCACAGATACGCAGTATTTT. Protein: CASSVALRTDTQYF. J is TRBJ2-3 and V is TRBV9; D remains unclear. This CDR3 spans 14 amino acids. Trimming stripped 0 bases from V and 1 base from J, with 6 bases between. Germline values: CDR1 SGDLS, CDR2 YYNGEE.

This chain joins TRBV6-2 or TRBV6-3 and TRBJ2-3; no firm D call. Looked up from germline, CDR1 is MNHEY and CDR2 is SVGEGT. There are 13 residues in the CDR3. With 6 bases removed from V and 10 bases from J, the gap between germline ends came to 17 bases. The CDR3 sequence is CASRQASERAQYF. The CDR3, as DNA: TGTGCCAGCAGGCAAGCCTCCGAACGTGCGCAGTATTTT.

Comment on this clonotype: A read error is possible here, since a much larger clone lies one base away. As the CDR3 is not closed by the conserved phenylalanine or tryptophan, this likely results from a read error. The chain links TRBV5-1 to TRBJ2-5; the match to TRBD1 covers 7 bases. The CDR3 contains 17 residues. Looked up from germline, CDR1 is SGHRS and CDR2 is YFSETQ. Germline trimming cut 0 bases from V and 2 bases from J; bases unmatched to any gene: 10. CDR3 bases: TGCGCCAGCAGCTTGGCATGGAGCCGGACAGGACAAGAGACCCAGTACCTC. This sequence encodes CASSLAWSRTGQETQYL.

This clonotype has ten or more counts. The genes are TRBV20-1 and TRBJ1-2; unclear D gene. The CDR3 runs to 13 residues. V lost 5 bases to trimming and J lost 0 bases, with 10 bases between them. Per germline, CDR1 DFQATT and CDR2 SNEGSKA (reference sequence). CDR3 bases: TGCAGTGCTGCCCAAGGGACTAACTATGGCTACACCTTC. Amino acid sequence: CSAAQGTNYGYTF.

At least ten counts were recorded for this clonotype. This chain uses TRBV19 with TRBJ1-6, with D unresolved. Germline V gene lookup returns CDR1 LNHDA and CDR2 SQIVND (reference sequence). The CDR3 runs to 14 residues. V lost 5 bases to trimming and J lost 7 bases, with 12 bases between them. CDR3 residues: CASSLEGWNSPLHF. In DNA form, the CDR3 reads TGTGCCAGTAGTCTCGAGGGTTGGAATTCACCCCTCCACTTT.

This clonotype was picked up a small number of times. A much larger clone is a single base away; this may be a read error. The rearrangement uses TRBV14 and TRBJ2-3, with 9 bases identical to TRBD2. Germline lookup yields CDR1 SGHDN and CDR2 FVKESK. Trimming at V came to 1 base and at J to 4 bases, leaving 6 bases not matched to a gene. The CDR3 spans 16 residues. The CDR3 here is CASSQGPSGKADTQYF. The CDR3 DNA reads TGTGCCAGCAGCCAAGGGCCTAGCGGGAAAGCAGATACGCAGTATTTT.

This clonotype was detected many times. This chain connects TRBV7-9 to TRBJ1-1, with 9 positions matching TRBD1. The CDR3 has 14 residues. V lost 3 bases and J lost 5; bases outside the gene matches: 4. In germline, CDR1 is SEHNR, CDR2 FQNEAQ (reference sequence). Written as DNA, the CDR3 is TGTGCCAGCAGCTTTAGACAGGGGGTGACTGAAGCTTTCTTT. It codes for CASSFRQGVTEAFF.

This clonotype occurred many times. The V call is TRBV2, the J call TRBJ2-7; unclear D gene. The V and J ends lost 7 bases and 5 bases respectively, with 15 bases between them. The CDR3 has 13 amino acids. Germline loops: CDR1 SNHLY, CDR2 FYNNEI. CDR3 DNA sequence: TGTGCCAGCACTGGAGCAAGTTCCGACGAGCAGTACTTC. This sequence encodes CASTGASSDEQYF. The whole variable domain, remainder taken from reference TRBV2 and TRBJ2-7, is EPEVTQTPSHQVTQMGQEVILRCVPISNHLYFYWYRQILGQKVEFLVSFYNNEISEKSEIFDDQFSVERPDGSNFTLKIRSTKLEDSAMYFCASTGASSDEQYFGPGTRLTVT.

The chain links TRBV7-8 to TRBJ1-5; 7 nucleotides agree with TRBD1. The CDR3 runs 17 residues. Germline-derived CDR1 and CDR2 are SGHVS and FQNEAQ. J was trimmed by 0 bases and V by 0 bases; bases with no gene match: 5. The CDR3 is CASSLATGFYSNQPQHF. As DNA, the CDR3 is TGTGCCAGCAGCTTAGCGACAGGGTTCTATAGCAATCAGCCCCAGCATTTT.

The J gene is TRBJ2-7, the V gene TRBV30, with D perhaps given as TRBD1 or TRBD2 (5 bases each). CDR3 length: 14 amino acids. The germline CDR1 and CDR2 sequences are GTSNPN and SVGIG (reference sequence). Deletions cut 8 bases from V and 3 bases from J, with 20 bases between. Here the CDR3 reads CAGTSVAMGYEQYF. The CDR3 bases are TGTGCCGGGACCAGTGTCGCCATGGGCTACGAGCAGTACTTC.

By share, this clonotype ranks as medium-sized. V and J are TRBV20-1 and TRBJ2-7; D unclear. The germline V and J ends were trimmed by 7 bases and 0 bases, with 13 bases remaining between them. CDR3 length equals 13 residues. Per germline, CDR1 DFQATT and CDR2 SNEGSKA (reference sequence). This CDR3 is CSVDRSRSYEQYF. The DNA of the CDR3 is TGCAGTGTCGACCGAAGTCGCTCCTACGAGCAGTACTTC.

In this sample, this clonotype turned up many times. The chain uses TRBV5-1 and TRBJ1-2; D unclear. Deletions cut 1 base from V and 2 bases from J, with 12 bases between. This CDR3 has 15 residues. Germline values: CDR1 SGHRS, CDR2 YFSETQ. This CDR3 reads CASSLFPGRNYGYTF. The DNA for the CDR3 is TGCGCCAGCAGCTTGTTCCCCGGCAGAAACTATGGCTACACCTTC.

The table lists this clonotype with many counts. CDR3 sequence (DNA): TGTGCCAGCAGCGGACTCAGACAGCAGCCGGGAAACACCATATATTTT. Translation gives CASSGLRQQPGNTIYF. The V call is TRBV6-1, the J call TRBJ1-3, with D tentatively TRBD1 (5 bases). The CDR3 is made up of 16 amino acids. The germline CDR1 and CDR2 sequences are MNHNS and SASEGT. V was trimmed by 6 bases and J by 4 bases, leaving 19 bases between them.

This clonotype showed up many times. The rearrangement joins TRBV10-3 to TRBJ2-1; 8 bases line up with TRBD2. Germline V gene lookup returns CDR1 ENHRY and CDR2 SYGVKD. This CDR3 has 15 amino acids. Germline trimming cut 7 bases from V and 8 bases from J; bases unmatched to any gene: 13. DNA for the CDR3: TGTGCCATCACCCTTAGCGGAAGCGGGGGCGATGAGCAGTTCTTC. It yields the protein CAITLSGSGGDEQFF.

This clonotype was observed at least ten times. J is TRBJ2-2 and V is TRBV6-1; TRBD2 is a possible D gene (5 bases). Looked up from germline, CDR1 is MNHNS and CDR2 is SASEGT. The CDR3 covers 16 residues. Trimming took 1 base from V and 4 from J, leaving 13 bases between them. CDR3: CASSEVRAGVTGELFF. The CDR3 region has the DNA TGTGCCAGCAGTGAAGTGCGCGCCGGGGTCACCGGGGAGCTGTTTTTT.

This clonotype was detected ten times or more. The chain has TRBV5-4 and TRBJ1-6, with 10 bases lining up with TRBD1. Germline loops: CDR1 SGHNT, CDR2 YYREEE (reference sequence). Trimming cost V 4 bases and J 9 bases; bases outside gene matches: 7. This CDR3 is built from 15 residues. The CDR3 DNA follows: TGTGCCAGCAGCCCGGGACAGGGGCATCTTTCACCCCTCCACTTT. Amino acids: CASSPGQGHLSPLHF.

This clonotype was seen at least ten times. V is TRBV7-9 and J is TRBJ1-2; TRBD1 agrees at 9 bases. This CDR3 contains 15 residues. The germline V gene has CDR1 SEHNR and CDR2 FQNEAQ (reference sequence). V was clipped by 1 base and J by 2 bases; unmatched bases: 2. As DNA, the CDR3 is TGTGCCAGCAGCTTAGGACAGGGGGTAAACTATGGCTACACCTTC. It yields the protein CASSLGQGVNYGYTF.

This clonotype was counted at least ten times. This sequence joins TRBV27 and TRBJ1-5; D unresolved. Germline V gene data show CDR1 as MNHEY and CDR2 as SMNVEV (reference sequence). CDR3 length: 12 residues. V lost 4 bases and J 7 bases, leaving 8 bases between the germline ends. The CDR3 protein is CASSSFGQPQHF. The CDR3 bases are TGTGCCAGCAGTTCGTTCGGGCAGCCCCAGCATTTT.

This clonotype was observed a single time. Compared with germline, one end of the junction differs, possibly owing to a read error. This chain joins TRBV19 and TRBJ2-1; tentatively, D is TRBD2 (5 bases). In germline, CDR1 is LNHDA, CDR2 SQIVND (reference sequence). This CDR3 contains 14 residues. CDR3: CASRFKGAYNGQFF. The DNA for the CDR3 is TGTGCCAGTAGGTTTAAGGGAGCGTACAATGGGCAGTTCTTC.

On this clonotype itself: This may be a read error, as it is one base from a much larger clone. The rearrangement joins TRBV7-9 to TRBJ1-1; D may be TRBD1 (6 bases). CDR3 length: 14 amino acids. Per the germline V gene, CDR1 is SEHNR and CDR2 is FQNEAQ (reference sequence). The CDR3 spells CASGLGATNTEAFF. DNA of the CDR3: TGTGCCAGCGGCTTGGGGGCTACGAACACTGAAGCTTTCTTT. Using reference TRBV7-9 and TRBJ1-1 for the parts outside the CDR3, the full variable domain is DTGVSQNPRHKITKRGQNVTFRCDPISEHNRLYWYRQTLGQGPEFLTYFQNEAQLEKSRLLSDRFSAERPKGSFSTLEIQRTEQGDSAMYLCASGLGATNTEAFFGQGTRLTVV.

This sequence joins TRBV5-1 and TRBJ2-3; D may be TRBD1 (6 bases). Trimming pared 0 bases from V and 2 bases from J, leaving 13 bases between. Germline V lookup: CDR1 SGHRS, CDR2 YFSETQ. CDR3 length: 16 amino acids. This chain's CDR3 is CASSLGQRGTTDTQYF. The CDR3, as DNA: TGCGCCAGCAGCTTGGGACAGAGGGGGACCACAGATACGCAGTATTTT.

The rearrangement joins TRBV29-1 to TRBJ1-1; D remains unclear. The CDR3 runs 13 residues. Trimming cost V 3 bases and J 1 base, with 9 bases left between them. Germline V gives CDR1 SQVTM, CDR2 ANQGSEA. CDR3 residues: CSVEGNRNTEAFF. The CDR3 DNA is TGCAGCGTTGAGGGCAACCGGAACACTGAAGCTTTCTTT.